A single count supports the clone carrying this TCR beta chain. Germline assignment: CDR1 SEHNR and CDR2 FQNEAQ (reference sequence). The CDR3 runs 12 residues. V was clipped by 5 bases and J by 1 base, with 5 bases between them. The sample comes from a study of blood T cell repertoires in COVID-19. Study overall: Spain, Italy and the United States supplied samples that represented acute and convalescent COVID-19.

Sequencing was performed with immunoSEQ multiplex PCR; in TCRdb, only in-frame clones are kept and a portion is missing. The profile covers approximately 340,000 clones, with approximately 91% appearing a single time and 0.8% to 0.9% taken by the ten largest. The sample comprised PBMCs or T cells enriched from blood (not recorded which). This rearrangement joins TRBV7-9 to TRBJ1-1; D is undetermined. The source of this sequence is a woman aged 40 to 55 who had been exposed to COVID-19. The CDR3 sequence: CASSEGNTEAFF. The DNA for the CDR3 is TGTGCCAGCAGCGAGGGGAACACTGAAGCTTTCTTT.